The present entry profiles one T cell receptor (beta chain) with its context. Germline V gene sequence: CDR1 WSHSY, CDR2 SAAADI. J gave up 6 bases and V 5 bases, and 4 bases lay outside the gene matches. The CDR3 covers 13 residues. The data were obtained in a study of T cell clones after liver transplantation. The table came from immunoSEQ multiplex PCR; TCRdb's copy has only in-frame clones and leaves some out. The sample yields tens of thousands of clones, more than 75% seen once. This material consisted of CD4+ T cells from blood, taken before liver transplant. The origin of this receptor is a human donor who received a liver transplant. The rearrangement uses TRBV10-2 and TRBJ1-5; TRBD1 aligns across 7 bases. The CDR3 DNA follows: TGCGCCAGCAGTTTAGGGGGCACTCAGCCCCAGCATTTT. Translating it yields CASSLGGTQPQHF.